This T cell receptor (beta chain) was captured in a study of blood T cell repertoires in COVID-19. As for the study in general: The United States, Italy and Spain were the sources of the acute and convalescent COVID-19 samples. T cells, B-cell-depleted T cells, or PBMCs supplied cDNA or gDNA.

In the original analysis: Estimated nucleated cell counts came from reference gene primer amplification. Profiled with immunoSEQ multiplex PCR; TCRdb holds only in-frame clones, not every one. Clone size and V and J calls were adopted from that table, with D and trimming inferred from the DNA. The sample includes roughly 200,000 clones, about 86% of them seen just once. The TCR comes from a middle-aged man with active or convalescent COVID-19. Material: peripheral blood.

In DNA, the CDR3 is TGTGCCAGCCGTTCGCAGGGGTCATCCTACGAGCAGTACTTC. Translated: CASRSQGSSYEQYF. The chain couples TRBV6-5 to TRBJ2-7; tentative D call: TRBD1 (6 bases). This CDR3 spans 14 amino acids. Germline assignment: CDR1 MNHEY and CDR2 SVGAGI. Trimming cost V 8 bases and J 1 base, with 15 bases left between them.